Listed here is a single TCR beta chain. Authors' processing steps: Amplification with reference gene primers provided the estimates of nucleated cell counts. Sequencing was performed with immunoSEQ multiplex PCR; in TCRdb, only in-frame clones are kept and a portion is missing. V and J calls and clone size are given by that table; D and trimming were obtained from the DNA. Among 180,000 or so clones listed, approximately 83% were seen once. This entry is derived from a study of blood T cell repertoires in COVID-19. For the study at large: Italy, Spain and the United States were the sources of the convalescent and acute COVID-19 samples. Sources were T cells, B-cell-depleted T cells, or PBMCs; the material itself was cDNA or gDNA.

V was clipped by 1 base and J by 5 bases; unmatched bases: 8. Germline CDR1 reads MDHEN; CDR2 reads SYDVKM. CDR3 length: 15 amino acids. Sequencing was carried out using peripheral blood. The TCR sequence derives from a human donor with active or convalescent COVID-19. The donor label of this sample is uncertain. This chain connects TRBV28 to TRBJ2-7, with 7 positions matching TRBD2. CDR3 residues: CASSLYYGGGDEQYF. Here the CDR3 DNA reads TGTGCCAGCAGTTTATATTATGGGGGAGGGGACGAGCAGTACTTC.